The clone carrying this T cell receptor beta chain was counted only a few times. This sample is drawn from a study of blood T cell repertoires in COVID-19. On the study more broadly: The origin of the acute and convalescent COVID-19 samples was the United States, Italy and Spain. From T cells, B-cell-depleted T cells, or PBMCs came the material, which was cDNA or gDNA.

Study processing details: The authors estimated nucleated cell counts from reference gene primer amplification. Produced via immunoSEQ multiplex PCR; TCRdb's table is partial and in-frame only. V and J calls plus clone size are reproduced from that table; the DNA served to infer D and trimming. The data contain tens of thousands of clones, 90% of them seen just once; the ten biggest clones take up 1.3% to 1.5%. Sequencing was performed on peripheral blood. The receptor was derived from a man aged 50-59 years with acute or convalescent COVID-19.

The chain's CDR3 is CASSLKGQSNQPQHF. The CDR3 DNA sequence: TGTGCCAGCAGTTTAAAGGGACAGAGCAATCAGCCCCAGCATTTT. The chain is built from TRBV28 and TRBJ1-5; 7 bases fit TRBD1. CDR3 length equals 15 residues. Per the germline V gene, CDR1 is MDHEN and CDR2 is SYDVKM. J was trimmed by 1 base and V by 2 bases; bases with no gene match: 2.